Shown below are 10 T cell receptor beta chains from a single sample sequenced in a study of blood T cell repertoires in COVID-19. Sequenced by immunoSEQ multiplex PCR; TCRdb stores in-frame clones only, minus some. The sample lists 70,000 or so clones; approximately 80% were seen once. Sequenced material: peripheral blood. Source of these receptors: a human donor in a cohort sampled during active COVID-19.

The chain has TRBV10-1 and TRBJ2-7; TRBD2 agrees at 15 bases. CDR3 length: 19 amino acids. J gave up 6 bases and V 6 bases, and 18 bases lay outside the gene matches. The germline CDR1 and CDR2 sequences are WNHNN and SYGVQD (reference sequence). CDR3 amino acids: CASSLGGGPQGLAGGEQYF. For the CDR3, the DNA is TGCGCCAGCAGCCTCGGTGGAGGGCCCCAGGGACTAGCGGGAGGCGAGCAGTACTTC.

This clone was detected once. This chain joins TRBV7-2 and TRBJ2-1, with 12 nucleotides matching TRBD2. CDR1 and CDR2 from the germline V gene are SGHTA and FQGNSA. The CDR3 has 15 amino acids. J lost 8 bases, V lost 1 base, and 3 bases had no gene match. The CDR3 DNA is TGTGCCAGCAGCTTAGAAGGGACTAGCGGGCATGAGCAGTTCTTC. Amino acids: CASSLEGTSGHEQFF.

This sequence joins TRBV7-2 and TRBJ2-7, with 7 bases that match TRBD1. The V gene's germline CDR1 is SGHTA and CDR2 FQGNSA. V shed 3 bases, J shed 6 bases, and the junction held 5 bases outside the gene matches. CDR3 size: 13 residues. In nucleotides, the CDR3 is TGTGCCAGCAGCTTTACAGGGGAAGGCGAGCAGTACTTC. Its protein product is CASSFTGEGEQYF.

The CDR3 here is CASSDGTGGLETQYF. The CDR3 nucleotides read TGTGCCAGCAGCGACGGGACAGGGGGTCTGGAGACCCAGTACTTC. This chain uses TRBV11-2 with TRBJ2-5; 11 bases line up with TRBD1. Germline CDR1 and CDR2: SGHAT and FQNNGV. This CDR3 has 15 amino acids. V dropped 5 bases and J dropped 5; count of bases not matched to a gene: 7.

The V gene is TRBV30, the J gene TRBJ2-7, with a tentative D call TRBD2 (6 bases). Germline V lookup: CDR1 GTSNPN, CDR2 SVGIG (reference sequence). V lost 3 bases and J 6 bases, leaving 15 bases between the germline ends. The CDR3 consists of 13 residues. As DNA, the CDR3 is TGTGCCTGGAGGGAGGGGCCTAGTGGCGAGCAGTACTTC. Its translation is CAWREGPSGEQYF.

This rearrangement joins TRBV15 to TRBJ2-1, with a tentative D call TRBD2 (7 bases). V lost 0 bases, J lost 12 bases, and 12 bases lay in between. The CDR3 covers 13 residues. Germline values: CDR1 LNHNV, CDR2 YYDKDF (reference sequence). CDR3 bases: TGTGCCACCAGCAGAGATGGGAGGGGGGGGCAGTTCTTC. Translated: CATSRDGRGGQFF. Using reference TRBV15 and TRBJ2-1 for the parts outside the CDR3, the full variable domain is DAMVIQNPRYQVTQFGKPVTLSCSQTLNHNVMYWYQQKSSQAPKLLFHYYDKDFNNEADTPDNFQSRRPNTSFCFLDIRSPGLGDTAMYLCATSRDGRGGQFFGPGTRLTVL.

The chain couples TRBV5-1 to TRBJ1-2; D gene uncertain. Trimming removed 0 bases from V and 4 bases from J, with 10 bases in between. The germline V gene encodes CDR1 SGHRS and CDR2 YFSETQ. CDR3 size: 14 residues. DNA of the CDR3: TGCGCCAGCAGCTTGGAATCCGGGATCTATGGCTACACCTTC. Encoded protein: CASSLESGIYGYTF.

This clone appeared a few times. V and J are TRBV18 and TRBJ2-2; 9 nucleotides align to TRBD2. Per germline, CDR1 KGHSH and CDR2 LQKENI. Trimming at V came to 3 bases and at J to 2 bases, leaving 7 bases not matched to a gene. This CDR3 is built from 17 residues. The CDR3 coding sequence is TGTGCCAGCTCACCCCCGGGACTAGCTTCAAACACCGGGGAGCTGTTTTTT. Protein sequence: CASSPPGLASNTGELFF.

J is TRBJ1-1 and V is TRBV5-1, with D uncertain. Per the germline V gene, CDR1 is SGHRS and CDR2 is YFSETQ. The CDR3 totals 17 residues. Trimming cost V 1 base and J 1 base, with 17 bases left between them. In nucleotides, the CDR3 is TGCGCCAGCAGCTTGTCGTCGAGTCGGGGAAGGAACACTGAAGCTTTCTTT. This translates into CASSLSSSRGRNTEAFF.

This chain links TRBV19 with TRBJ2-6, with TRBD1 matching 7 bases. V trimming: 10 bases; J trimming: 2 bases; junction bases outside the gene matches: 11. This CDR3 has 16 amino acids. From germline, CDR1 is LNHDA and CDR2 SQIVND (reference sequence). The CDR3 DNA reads TGTGCCACCCGAGAAGGGGGCATGACTGGGGCCAACGTCCTGACTTTC. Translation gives CATREGGMTGANVLTF. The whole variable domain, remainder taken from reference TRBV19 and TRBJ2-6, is DGGITQSPKYLFRKEGQNVTLSCEQNLNHDAMYWYRQDPGQGLRLIYYSQIVNDFQKGDIAEGYSVSREKKESFPLTVTSAQKNPTAFYLCATREGGMTGANVLTFGAGSRLTVL.